This TCR beta chain emerged from a study of cytotoxic CD8 clonotypes in ibrutinib-treated CLL. Study-wide background: Responses: approximately 25 partial, 2 complete; after median about 68 months, about 15 stayed remitted, some twelve progressed. Study-wide results and caveats: Rising at ibrutinib response, clonality subsequently fell back toward baseline at progression.

With cryopreserved PBMCs as the source, 1.5 to 2.5 micrograms of genomic DNA went to TCR beta libraries. The intended depth for sequencing was 1 in 200,000 to 1 in 1 million T cells. Produced via immunoSEQ multiplex PCR; TCRdb's table is partial and in-frame only. The data contain 130,000 to 150,000 clones, around three quarters of them singletons. V lost 1 base, J lost 2 bases, and 6 bases stayed unmatched. Germline lookup yields CDR1 GTSNPN and CDR2 SVGIG (reference sequence). This CDR3 comprises 17 residues. In the case of this clone: The antigen is unknown.

The sequence was obtained from a human donor with chronic lymphocytic leukemia. Sequences were derived from PBMCs, sampled after 12 months of ibrutinib treatment. This sequence joins TRBV30 and TRBJ2-3; 13 bases fit TRBD2. The CDR3 nucleotides are TGTGCCTGGAGTGCCGGGACTAGCGGGATATTCACAGATACGCAGTATTTT. Amino acid sequence: CAWSAGTSGIFTDTQYF. Supplemented by reference TRBV30 and TRBJ2-3, the full variable domain reads SQTIHQWPATLVQPVGSPLSLECTVEGTSNPNLYWYRQAAGRGLQLLFYSVGIGQISSEVPQNLSASRPQDRQFILSSKKLLLSDSGFYLCAWSAGTSGIFTDTQYFGPGTRLTVL.